This TCR beta chain was identified during a study of shared clonotypes between healthy human individuals. At the level of the study: Contributing individuals were a couple of females and three males aged 18 to 49.

Trimming removed 4 bases at V and 6 bases at J, with 10 bases between. Germline CDR1 reads SGHNT; CDR2 reads YYREEE (reference sequence). The CDR3 is made up of 13 amino acids. Note on this clone: Antigen: not known.

Study-level results: The study sampled only blood, and tissue repertoires likely differ.

The data were produced by immunoSEQ multiplex PCR, yet TCRdb's version contains in-frame clones alone and is incomplete. The sample includes about 680,000 clones, roughly nine tenths of them seen just once. Naive CD8 isolation took CD45RO-negative cells positively selected for CCR7 and excluded terminally differentiated effector memory CD45RA+ cells. Study donors comprised healthy, HIV-negative adults devoid of recent acute infection or vaccination. Source material: naive CD8+ T cells sorted from blood. The TCR originated in a young man in good health. This chain links TRBV5-4 with TRBJ2-2; D unresolved. CDR3 sequence reads: CASSDGSAGELFF. CDR3 in DNA: TGTGCCAGCAGCGACGGAAGTGCCGGGGAGCTGTTTTTT. Complete variable domain (other parts from reference TRBV5-4 and TRBJ2-2): ETGVTQSPTHLIKTRGQQVTLRCSSQSGHNTVSWYQQALGQGPQFIFQYYREEENGRGNFPPRFSGLQFPNYSSELNVNALELDDSALYLCASSDGSAGELFFGEGSRLTVL.